The T cell receptor beta chain described here comes from a study of OX40 agonist ivuxolimab in advanced cancers. In the study overall: The eligibility criteria allowed prior anti-PD-1, anti-PD-L1 or anti-CTLA-4 therapy, and about 40% had some.

V was shortened by 2 bases and J by 3 bases, with 7 bases between the two germline ends. Looked up from germline, CDR1 is SGHVS and CDR2 is FQNEAQ. This CDR3 spans 13 amino acids. The cohort excluded patients with autoimmune disease history or systemic immunosuppression. Assay: immunoSEQ multiplex PCR; the TCRdb copy retains only in-frame clones and omits some. The sample has more than 65,000 clones, approximately 85% seen once. This chain uses TRBV7-8 with TRBJ1-2, with D hard to call. Sequenced here: CD4+ or CD8+ T cells sorted from blood, sampled in a trial of the OX40 agonist ivuxolimab. The origin of this receptor is an adult with an advanced solid tumor such as melanoma, head and neck, liver or kidney cancer. Written as DNA, the CDR3 is TGTGCCAGCAGCTTAATCTCGGACTATGGCTACACCTTC. Protein sequence: CASSLISDYGYTF.